This TCR beta chain originates from a study of Ad26.COV2.S vaccination and SARS-CoV-2 variants. Study-wide results and caveats: Estimates derived from TCR breadth and depth analyses may have underestimated total T cell responses. Spike-specific TCR breadth was greater after Ad26.COV2.S than placebo. Reports say spike-specific CD8+ and CD4+ T cell responses covered substantial breadth after vaccination.

Using immunoSEQ multiplex PCR, the repertoire was profiled, and TCRdb retains in-frame clones only, with some absent. In the table there are 300,000 to 400,000 clones, around 90% of which are singletons. Worth noting for this clone: Its antigen is undetermined.

Germline CDR1 is SGDLS and CDR2 is YYNGEE. Trimming shortened V by 7 bases and J by 3 bases, and 10 bases separated the two germline ends. The length of the CDR3 is 12 residues. The sequencing here drew on peripheral blood, taken after recovery from COVID-19. The TCR originated in a human donor who had recovered from COVID-19. The chain is built from TRBV9 and TRBJ1-2; D ambiguous. The CDR3 DNA is TGTGCCAGCTCGATTGACGACTATGGCTACACCTTC. Protein product: CASSIDDYGYTF.